The 17 T cell receptor beta chains below all came from one sample that was sequenced in a study of cytomegalovirus exposure and HLA in healthy donors. The PCR employed 60 Vbeta primers together with 13 Jbeta primers. Generated by immunoSEQ multiplex PCR, the TCRdb table keeps only in-frame clones and is missing some. The sample has some 150,000 clones; around 77% are singletons. The sequenced sample was PBMCs. The receptors here all came from a man between 60 and 70 years old in good health and CMV-seronegative.

This clone was seen a handful of times. The CDR3 protein is CASSPGLAGSPLHF. The CDR3 nucleotides are TGTGCCAGCAGTCCCGGACTGGCTGGTTCACCCCTCCACTTT. The chain couples TRBV28 to TRBJ1-6; D not resolved. Germline V gene data show CDR1 as MDHEN and CDR2 as SYDVKM. The V and J ends lost 5 bases and 9 bases respectively, with 14 bases between them. The CDR3 length is 14 residues.

This clone was observed once. The chain is built from TRBV4-1 and TRBJ2-1; 9 bases match TRBD2. V lost 0 bases and J lost 10; bases outside the gene matches: 7. The germline gives CDR1 MGHRA, CDR2 YSYEKL. The CDR3 length is 15 residues. In nucleotides, the CDR3 is TGCGCCAGCAGCCAAGATAGTGGGCTAGCGGGGGAGCAGTTCTTC. Protein product: CASSQDSGLAGEQFF.

V is TRBV10-3 and J is TRBJ1-3; D unclear. Between the trimmed V and J ends, which lost 8 bases and 4 bases, there was a span of 6 bases. Germline lookup yields CDR1 ENHRY and CDR2 SYGVKD. The CDR3 is 11 residues long. The CDR3 protein is CAISEGNTIYF. The CDR3 DNA is TGTGCCATCTCAGAAGGAAACACCATATATTTT.

This rearrangement joins TRBV10-3 to TRBJ2-2, with D possibly being TRBD1 (5 bases). Trimming removed 6 bases from V and 4 bases from J, with 12 bases in between. The CDR3 contains 14 residues. CDR1 is ENHRY, CDR2 SYGVKD, per germline. In nucleotides, the CDR3 is TGTGCCATCAGCCTCAGGGTTCGCACCGGGGAGCTGTTTTTT. Amino acids: CAISLRVRTGELFF.

CDR3 nucleotides: TGTGCCAGCAGCTTCGGGACAGTGGTGGAGCAGTACTTC. It specifies CASSFGTVVEQYF. The genes are TRBV11-2 and TRBJ2-7, with 7 bases that match TRBD1. Germline assignment: CDR1 SGHAT and CDR2 FQNNGV. Trimming removed 3 bases from V and 7 bases from J; junction bases left unmatched: 6. CDR3 length equals 13 residues.

This chain connects TRBV5-1 to TRBJ2-1; TRBD1 aligns across 11 bases. The CDR3 contains 15 residues. V dropped 4 bases and J dropped 4; count of bases not matched to a gene: 4. Per germline, CDR1 SGHRS and CDR2 YFSETQ. CDR3 amino acids: CASSKGQGVYNEQFF. Here the CDR3 DNA reads TGCGCCAGCAGCAAGGGACAGGGGGTATACAATGAGCAGTTCTTC.

The V call is TRBV19, the J call TRBJ2-1, with 7 bases aligning to TRBD2. CDR3 length: 13 residues. Germline lookup yields CDR1 LNHDA and CDR2 SQIVND (reference sequence). The junction had 5 bases not matched to a gene; V was cut back by 8 bases and J by 4 bases. The CDR3 spells CASRGEGYNEQFF. CDR3 coding DNA: TGTGCCAGTCGGGGGGAGGGGTACAATGAGCAGTTCTTC.

The chain couples TRBV5-4 to TRBJ1-4; maybe TRBD1 (5 bases). CDR3 size: 14 residues. Germline CDR1 reads SGHNT; CDR2 reads YYREEE (reference sequence). V lost 0 bases and J lost 8, with 11 bases in between. CDR3 loop: CASSLAGVREKLFF. CDR3 DNA: TGTGCCAGCAGCTTGGCGGGGGTACGGGAAAAACTGTTTTTT.

This clone was detected once. V is TRBV7-8 and J is TRBJ2-2; tentative D call: TRBD2 (5 bases). The CDR3 length is 15 residues. Trimming took 5 bases from V and 1 from J, leaving 11 bases between them. Germline V gene data show CDR1 as SGHVS and CDR2 as FQNEAQ. The CDR3 sequence is CASSLTGENTGELFF. The CDR3 nucleotides read TGTGCCAGCAGCCTGACCGGGGAGAACACCGGGGAGCTGTTTTTT.

This clone was seen a few times. The rearrangement links TRBV7-9 to TRBJ2-7; D is unclear. CDR1 is SEHNR, CDR2 FQNEAQ, per germline (reference sequence). V lost 5 bases and J lost 4, with 9 bases in between. The CDR3 covers 12 residues. The CDR3 reads CASSTPRYEQYF. CDR3 DNA: TGTGCCAGCAGCACACCCCGATACGAGCAGTACTTC.

V usage is TRBV7-2 and J usage is TRBJ2-5; 7 nucleotides match TRBD2. The ends lost 4 bases at V and 1 base at J; junction bases unmatched: 9. This CDR3 spans 16 amino acids. The germline CDR1 and CDR2 sequences are SGHTA and FQGNSA. CDR3 sequence reads: CASSSLGGGIQETQYF. In nucleotides, the CDR3 is TGTGCCAGCAGCTCCCTTGGGGGAGGGATCCAAGAGACCCAGTACTTC.

The chain links TRBV9 to TRBJ2-7; 8 nucleotides line up with TRBD1. Germline V gives CDR1 SGDLS, CDR2 YYNGEE. V was pared by 4 bases and J by 3 bases, with 9 bases of the junction left unmatched. The CDR3 totals 15 residues. CDR3 nucleotides: TGTGCCAGCAGCCCCTCGAAAGACAGGGGCTACGAGCAGTACTTC. Protein: CASSPSKDRGYEQYF.

This chain joins TRBV19 and TRBJ1-1; D is perhaps TRBD1 (6 bases). V lost 2 bases and J 7 bases, leaving 8 bases between the germline ends. This CDR3 contains 12 residues. Germline V CDR1 and CDR2: LNHDA, SQIVND (reference sequence). This CDR3 is CASSIPDSEAFF. Written as DNA, the CDR3 is TGTGCCAGTAGTATACCGGACAGTGAAGCTTTCTTT.

V and J are TRBV5-1 and TRBJ2-7, with 10 bases that match TRBD1. This CDR3 is built from 16 residues. Germline assignment: CDR1 SGHRS and CDR2 YFSETQ. V lost 0 bases, J lost 4 bases, and 7 bases stayed unmatched. The CDR3 protein is CASSLVRGTGEYEQYF. The CDR3 DNA reads as TGCGCCAGCAGCTTGGTCCGGGGGACAGGGGAGTACGAGCAGTACTTC.

V usage is TRBV7-2 and J usage is TRBJ2-2; 7 bases are a match to TRBD2. Germline values: CDR1 SGHTA, CDR2 FQGNSA. Losses at the gene ends were 5 bases for V and 4 bases for J; bases not matched to a gene: 4. The CDR3 has 14 amino acids. CDR3: CASSLSGTTGELFF. The CDR3 coding sequence is TGTGCCAGCAGCCTAAGCGGGACCACCGGGGAGCTGTTTTTT.

The gene calls are TRBV6-6 and TRBJ2-1, with 8 bases fitting TRBD1. V shed 5 bases and J 7 bases; nucleotides not matched to a gene: 7. Germline V gene lookup returns CDR1 MNHNY and CDR2 SVGAGI (reference sequence). The length of the CDR3 is 14 residues. The CDR3 DNA reads as TGTGCCAGCAGTCGACAGGGGAATCTTAATGAGCAGTTCTTC. Protein: CASSRQGNLNEQFF.

The DNA of the CDR3 is TGTGCCAGCAGTCCAGAGCCCGGAGGGAGTTACGAGCAGTACTTC. Translating gives CASSPEPGGSYEQYF. The rearrangement joins TRBV6-5 to TRBJ2-5, with D possibly TRBD2 on 6 matching bases. The J call may be wrong; the DNA end is better matched by TRBJ2-7. Germline CDR1 is MNHEY and CDR2 is SVGAGI. This CDR3 region has 15 residues.